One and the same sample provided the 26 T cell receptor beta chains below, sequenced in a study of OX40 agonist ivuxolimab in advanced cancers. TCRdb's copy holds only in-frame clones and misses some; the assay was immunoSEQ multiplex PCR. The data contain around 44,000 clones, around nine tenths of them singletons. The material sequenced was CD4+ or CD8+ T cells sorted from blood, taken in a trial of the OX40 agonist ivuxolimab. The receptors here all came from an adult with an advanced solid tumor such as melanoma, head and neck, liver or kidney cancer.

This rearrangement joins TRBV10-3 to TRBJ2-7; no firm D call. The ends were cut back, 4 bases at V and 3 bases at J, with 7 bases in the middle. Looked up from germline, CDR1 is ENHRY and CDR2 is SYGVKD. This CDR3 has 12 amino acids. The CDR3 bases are TGTGCCATCAGTGGGGTCGACTACGAGCAGTACTTC. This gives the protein CAISGVDYEQYF.

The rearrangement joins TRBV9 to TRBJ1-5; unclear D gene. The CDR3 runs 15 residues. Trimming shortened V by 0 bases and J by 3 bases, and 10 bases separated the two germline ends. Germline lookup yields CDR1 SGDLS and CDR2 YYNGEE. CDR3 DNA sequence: TGTGCCAGCAGCGTAGACACCGATTACAATCAGCCCCAGCATTTT. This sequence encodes CASSVDTDYNQPQHF.

Here the CDR3 reads CASRGGLYDEQFF. CDR3 nucleotide sequence: TGTGCCAGCAGGGGGGGTTTGTACGATGAGCAGTTCTTC. The V call is TRBV5-4, the J call TRBJ2-1; TRBD2 might be the D (6 bases). Germline loops: CDR1 SGHNT, CDR2 YYREEE (reference sequence). V lost 5 bases to trimming and J lost 8 bases, with 14 bases between them. CDR3 length: 13 amino acids.

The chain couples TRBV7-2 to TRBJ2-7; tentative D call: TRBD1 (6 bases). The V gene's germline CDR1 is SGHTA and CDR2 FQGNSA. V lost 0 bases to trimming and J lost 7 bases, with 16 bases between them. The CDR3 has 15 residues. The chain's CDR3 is CASSLARQVLREQYF. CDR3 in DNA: TGTGCCAGCAGCTTAGCGCGACAGGTTTTGAGAGAGCAGTACTTC.

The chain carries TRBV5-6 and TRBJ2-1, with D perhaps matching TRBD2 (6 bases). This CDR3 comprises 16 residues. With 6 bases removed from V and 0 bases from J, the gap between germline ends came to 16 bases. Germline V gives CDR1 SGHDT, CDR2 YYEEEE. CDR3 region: CASILLVGGSYNEQFF. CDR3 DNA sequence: TGTGCCAGCATCCTCCTAGTGGGGGGCTCCTACAATGAGCAGTTCTTC.

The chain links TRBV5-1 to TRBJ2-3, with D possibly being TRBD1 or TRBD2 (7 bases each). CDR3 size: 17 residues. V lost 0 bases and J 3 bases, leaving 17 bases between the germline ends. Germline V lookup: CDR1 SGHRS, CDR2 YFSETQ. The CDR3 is CASSLDLQGGGTDTQYF. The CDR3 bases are TGCGCCAGCAGCTTGGACCTCCAGGGGGGGGGAACAGATACGCAGTATTTT. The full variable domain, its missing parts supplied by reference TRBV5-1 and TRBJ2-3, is KAGVTQTPRYLIKTRGQQVTLSCSPISGHRSVSWYQQTPGQGLQFLFEYFSETQRNKGNFPGRFSGRQFSNSRSEMNVSTLELGDSALYLCASSLDLQGGGTDTQYFGPGTRLTVL.

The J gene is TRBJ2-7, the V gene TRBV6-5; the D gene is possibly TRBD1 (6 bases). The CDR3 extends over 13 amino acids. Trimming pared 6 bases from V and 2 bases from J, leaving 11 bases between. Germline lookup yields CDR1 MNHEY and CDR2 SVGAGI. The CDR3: CASSSGVAYEQYF. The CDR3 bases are TGTGCCAGCAGCTCAGGGGTGGCCTACGAGCAGTACTTC.

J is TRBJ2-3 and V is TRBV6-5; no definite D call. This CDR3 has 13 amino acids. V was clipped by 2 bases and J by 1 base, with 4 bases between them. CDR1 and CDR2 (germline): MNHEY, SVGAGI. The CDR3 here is CASSYVGTDTQYF. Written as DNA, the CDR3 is TGTGCCAGCAGTTACGTCGGCACAGATACGCAGTATTTT.

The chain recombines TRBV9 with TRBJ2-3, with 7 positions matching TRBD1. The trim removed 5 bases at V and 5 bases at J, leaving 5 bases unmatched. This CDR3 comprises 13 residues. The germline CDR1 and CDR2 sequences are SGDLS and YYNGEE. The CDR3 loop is CASRGQGEDTQYF. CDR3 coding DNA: TGTGCCAGCAGGGGGCAGGGGGAAGATACGCAGTATTTT.

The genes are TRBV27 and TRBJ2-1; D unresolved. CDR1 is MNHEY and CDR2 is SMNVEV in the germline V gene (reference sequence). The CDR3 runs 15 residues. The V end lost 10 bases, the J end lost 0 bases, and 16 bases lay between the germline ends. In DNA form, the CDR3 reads TGTGCCACCGCCCTAACATTAAGCTCCTACAATGAGCAGTTCTTC. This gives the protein CATALTLSSYNEQFF.

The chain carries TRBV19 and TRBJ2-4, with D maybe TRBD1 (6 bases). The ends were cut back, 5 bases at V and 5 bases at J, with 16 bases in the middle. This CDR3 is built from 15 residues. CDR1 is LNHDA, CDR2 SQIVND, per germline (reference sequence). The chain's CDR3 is CASSLQGQTENIQYF. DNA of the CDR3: TGTGCCAGTAGTCTCCAGGGGCAGACCGAAAACATTCAGTACTTC. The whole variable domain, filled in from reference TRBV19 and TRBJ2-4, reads DGGITQSPKYLFRKEGQNVTLSCEQNLNHDAMYWYRQDPGQGLRLIYYSQIVNDFQKGDIAEGYSVSREKKESFPLTVTSAQKNPTAFYLCASSLQGQTENIQYFGAGTRLSVL.

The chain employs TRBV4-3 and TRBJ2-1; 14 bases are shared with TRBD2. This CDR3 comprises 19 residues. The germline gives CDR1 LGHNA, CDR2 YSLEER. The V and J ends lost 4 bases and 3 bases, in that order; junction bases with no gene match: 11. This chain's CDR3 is CASSLGTSGGPPLYNEQFF. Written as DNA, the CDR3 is TGCGCCAGCAGCCTTGGGACTAGCGGGGGCCCCCCTCTCTACAATGAGCAGTTCTTC.

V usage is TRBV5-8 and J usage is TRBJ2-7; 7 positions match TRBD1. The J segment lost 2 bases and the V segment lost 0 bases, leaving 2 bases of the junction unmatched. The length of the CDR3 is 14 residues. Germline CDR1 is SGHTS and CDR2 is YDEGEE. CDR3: CASSLEGAAYEQYF. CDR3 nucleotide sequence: TGTGCCAGCAGCTTGGAGGGGGCGGCCTACGAGCAGTACTTC.

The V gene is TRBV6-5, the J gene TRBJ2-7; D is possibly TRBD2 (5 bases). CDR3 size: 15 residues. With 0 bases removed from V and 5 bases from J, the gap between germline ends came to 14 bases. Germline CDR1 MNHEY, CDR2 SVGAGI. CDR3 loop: CASSYSEDQVHEQYF. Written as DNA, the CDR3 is TGTGCCAGCAGTTACTCGGAGGATCAGGTCCACGAGCAGTACTTC.

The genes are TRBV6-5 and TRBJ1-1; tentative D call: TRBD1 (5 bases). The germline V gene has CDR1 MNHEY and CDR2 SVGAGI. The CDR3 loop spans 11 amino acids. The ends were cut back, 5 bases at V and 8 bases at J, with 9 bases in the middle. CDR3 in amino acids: CASSVGDEAFF. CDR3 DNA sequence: TGTGCCAGCAGTGTTGGGGACGAAGCTTTCTTT.

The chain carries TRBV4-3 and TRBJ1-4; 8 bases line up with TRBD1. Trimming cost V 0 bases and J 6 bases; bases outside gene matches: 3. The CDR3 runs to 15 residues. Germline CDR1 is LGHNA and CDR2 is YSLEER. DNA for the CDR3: TGCGCCAGCAGCCAAGAGACAGGGGCATATGAAAAACTGTTTTTT. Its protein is CASSQETGAYEKLFF.

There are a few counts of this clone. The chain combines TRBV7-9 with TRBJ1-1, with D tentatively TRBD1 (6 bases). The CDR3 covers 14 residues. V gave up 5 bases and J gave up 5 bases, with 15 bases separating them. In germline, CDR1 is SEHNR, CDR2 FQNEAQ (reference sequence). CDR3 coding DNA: TGTGCCAGCAGCCTTGTACAGGGCGGAACTGAAGCTTTCTTT. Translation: CASSLVQGGTEAFF.

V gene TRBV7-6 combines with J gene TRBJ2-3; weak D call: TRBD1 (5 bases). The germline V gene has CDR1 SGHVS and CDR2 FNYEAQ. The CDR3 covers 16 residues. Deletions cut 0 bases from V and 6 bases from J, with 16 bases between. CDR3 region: CASSLAQGSSMDTQYF. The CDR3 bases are TGTGCCAGCAGCTTAGCGCAGGGTAGTTCCATGGATACGCAGTATTTT.

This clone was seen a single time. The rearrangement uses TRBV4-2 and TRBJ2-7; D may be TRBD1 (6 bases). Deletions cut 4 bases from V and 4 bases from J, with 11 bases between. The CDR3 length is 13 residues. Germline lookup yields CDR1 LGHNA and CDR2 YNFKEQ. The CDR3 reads CASSPMDSYEQYF. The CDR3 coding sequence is TGTGCCAGCAGCCCCATGGACAGTTACGAGCAGTACTTC.

The CDR3 is CASRDLTGSDEAFF. The CDR3 coding sequence is TGTGCCAGCAGAGATCTGACAGGGAGCGATGAAGCTTTCTTT. V gene TRBV5-6 combines with J gene TRBJ1-1; TRBD1 matches at 7 bases. The CDR3 is made up of 14 amino acids. Unmatched junction bases numbered 11, after V lost 5 bases and J lost 7 bases. Germline CDR1 reads SGHDT; CDR2 reads YYEEEE.

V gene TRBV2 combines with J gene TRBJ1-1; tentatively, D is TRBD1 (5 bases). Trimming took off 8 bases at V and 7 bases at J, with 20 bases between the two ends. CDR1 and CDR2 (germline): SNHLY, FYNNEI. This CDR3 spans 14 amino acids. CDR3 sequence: CASSKRGGYDEAFF. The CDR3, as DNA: TGTGCCAGCTCTAAACGCGGGGGTTATGATGAAGCTTTCTTT.

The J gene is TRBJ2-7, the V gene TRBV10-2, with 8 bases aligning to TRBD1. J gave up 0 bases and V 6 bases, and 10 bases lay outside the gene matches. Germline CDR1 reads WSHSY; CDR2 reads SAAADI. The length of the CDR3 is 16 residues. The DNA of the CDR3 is TGCGCCAGCAGGAAGGGGACAGGCCTCTCCTCCTACGAGCAGTACTTC. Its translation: CASRKGTGLSSYEQYF.

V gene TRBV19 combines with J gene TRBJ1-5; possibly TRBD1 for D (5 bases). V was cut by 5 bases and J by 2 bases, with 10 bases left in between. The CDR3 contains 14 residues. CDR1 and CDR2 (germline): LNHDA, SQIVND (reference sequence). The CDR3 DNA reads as TGTGCCAGTAGTGCGGACATCCGCAATCAGCCCCAGCATTTT. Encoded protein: CASSADIRNQPQHF.

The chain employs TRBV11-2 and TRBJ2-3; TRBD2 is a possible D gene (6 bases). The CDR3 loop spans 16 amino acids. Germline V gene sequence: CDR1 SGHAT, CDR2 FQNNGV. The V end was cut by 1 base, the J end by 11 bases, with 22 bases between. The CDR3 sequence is CASSLGPGTPSPKQYF. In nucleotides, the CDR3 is TGTGCCAGCAGCTTAGGCCCCGGGACTCCCTCCCCGAAGCAGTATTTT.

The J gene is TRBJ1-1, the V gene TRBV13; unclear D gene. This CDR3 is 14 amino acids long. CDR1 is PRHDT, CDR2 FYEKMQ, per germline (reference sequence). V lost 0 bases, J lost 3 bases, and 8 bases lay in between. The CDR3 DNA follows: TGTGCCAGCAGCTTAGGCAACGGGGACACTGAAGCTTTCTTT. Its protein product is CASSLGNGDTEAFF.

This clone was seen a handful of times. DNA for the CDR3: TGTGCCAGCAGCTCTTGGACAGGGGTCGCGCGGGGCACCGGGGAGCTGTTTTTT. Its translation is CASSSWTGVARGTGELFF. This chain connects TRBV11-2 to TRBJ2-2; TRBD1 agrees at 9 bases. With V trimmed by 4 bases and J by 4 bases, 13 bases remained unmatched. There are 18 residues in the CDR3. In germline, CDR1 is SGHAT, CDR2 FQNNGV.